The 21 T cell receptor beta chains presented below share a single source sample, sequenced in a study of cytomegalovirus exposure and HLA in healthy donors. The PCR used 60 Vbeta and 13 Jbeta primers. The method was immunoSEQ multiplex PCR; TCRdb's version includes in-frame clones alone and lacks a portion of them. The top ten clones hold about 0.8% of a sample with about 110,000 clones, just over 70% of them seen once. The specimen sequenced was PBMCs. The receptors shown here come from a boy under 18 in good health and CMV-seronegative.

Here the CDR3 DNA reads TGTGCCAGCAGCCTAACAGGGTCTCGCTCTGGAAACACCATATATTTT. Its translation: CASSLTGSRSGNTIYF. The V call is TRBV11-1, the J call TRBJ1-3, with D tentatively TRBD1 (6 bases). This CDR3 contains 16 residues. Germline-derived CDR1 and CDR2 are SGHAT and FQDESV (reference sequence). Between the trimmed V and J ends, which lost 5 bases and 0 bases, there was a span of 14 bases. Based on the CDR3 plus reference TRBV11-1 and TRBJ1-3, the full variable domain is EAEVAQSPRYKITEKSQAVAFWCDPISGHATLYWYRQILGQGPELLVQFQDESVVDDSQLPKDRFSAERLKGVDSTLKIQPAELGDSAMYLCASSLTGSRSGNTIYFGEGSWLTVV.

This rearrangement joins TRBV11-2 to TRBJ1-3; 7 positions match TRBD1. Germline lookup yields CDR1 SGHAT and CDR2 FQNNGV. This CDR3 has 15 amino acids. The ends lost 5 bases at V and 1 base at J; junction bases unmatched: 5. The CDR3 bases are TGTGCCAGCAGCCGCACAGGGGATTCTGGAAACACCATATATTTT. Protein sequence: CASSRTGDSGNTIYF.

The genes are TRBV7-6 and TRBJ2-7; 10 bases map to TRBD1. The CDR3 has 15 residues. CDR1 and CDR2 (germline): SGHVS, FNYEAQ. With 5 bases clipped from V and 5 bases from J, the junction kept 9 bases outside the gene matches. The DNA of the CDR3 is TGTGCCAGCAGCCTCCGACAGGGGGCGTCAAACGAGCAGTACTTC. Amino acids: CASSLRQGASNEQYF.

The chain employs TRBV6-5 and TRBJ1-2; 9 bases are a match to TRBD1. J gave up 9 bases and V 6 bases, and 5 bases lay outside the gene matches. CDR1 and CDR2 (germline): MNHEY, SVGAGI. There are 12 residues in the CDR3. CDR3: CASRATGGSYTF. CDR3 nucleotides: TGTGCCAGCAGAGCTACAGGGGGCAGCTACACCTTC.

The chain recombines TRBV18 with TRBJ2-1; no reliable D call. The length of the CDR3 is 15 residues. V lost 0 bases and J 0 bases, leaving 6 bases between the germline ends. Germline V lookup: CDR1 KGHSH, CDR2 LQKENI. In nucleotides, the CDR3 is TGTGCCAGCTCACCACCGGTGAGCTCCTACAATGAGCAGTTCTTC. Its translation: CASSPPVSSYNEQFF. Filled out from reference TRBV18 and TRBJ2-1, the complete variable domain reads NAGVMQNPRHLVRRRGQEARLRCSPMKGHSHVYWYRQLPEEGLKFMVYLQKENIIDESGMPKERFSAEFPKEGPSILRIQQVVRGDSAAYFCASSPPVSSYNEQFFGPGTRLTVL.

The chain has TRBV28 and TRBJ1-3; D not certain. The V end was cut by 3 bases, the J end by 0 bases, with 30 bases between. Germline V gene data show CDR1 as MDHEN and CDR2 as SYDVKM. This CDR3 comprises 22 residues. The CDR3 here is CASSFPLQLKTTSPFSGNTIYF. In DNA form, the CDR3 reads TGTGCCAGCAGTTTTCCTCTACAATTAAAGACGACAAGCCCCTTCTCTGGAAACACCATATATTTT.

The chain is built from TRBV14 and TRBJ1-1; D remains ambiguous. This CDR3 region has 13 residues. CDR1 SGHDN and CDR2 FVKESK come from the germline V gene. V was trimmed by 4 bases and J by 11 bases, leaving 17 bases between them. CDR3 sequence reads: CASSLPKGGRAFF. CDR3 DNA sequence: TGTGCCAGCAGCCTACCCAAGGGAGGAAGGGCTTTCTTT.

This clone was seen more than once but under ten times. The chain combines TRBV2 with TRBJ1-1; a possible D gene is TRBD1 (6 bases). The CDR3 is 13 amino acids. Trimming cost V 6 bases and J 1 base, with 9 bases left between them. The germline V gene has CDR1 SNHLY and CDR2 FYNNEI. The CDR3 nucleotides read TGTGCCAGCAGAGCACAGGGGAACACTGAAGCTTTCTTT. Its translation: CASRAQGNTEAFF. Full variable domain (remainder filled in from reference TRBV2 and TRBJ1-1): EPEVTQTPSHQVTQMGQEVILRCVPISNHLYFYWYRQILGQKVEFLVSFYNNEISEKSEIFDDQFSVERPDGSNFTLKIRSTKLEDSAMYFCASRAQGNTEAFFGQGTRLTVV.

This clone came up a few times. The rearrangement links TRBV30 to TRBJ1-1; D gene unclear. The V end lost 3 bases, the J end lost 3 bases, and 8 bases lay between the germline ends. This CDR3 spans 12 amino acids. The germline gives CDR1 GTSNPN, CDR2 SVGIG (reference sequence). Written as DNA, the CDR3 is TGTGCCTGGAGCAGGATACACACTGAAGCTTTCTTT. Translating gives CAWSRIHTEAFF. Drawing the rest from reference TRBV30 and TRBJ1-1, the complete variable domain is SQTIHQWPATLVQPVGSPLSLECTVEGTSNPNLYWYRQAAGRGLQLLFYSVGIGQISSEVPQNLSASRPQDRQFILSSKKLLLSDSGFYLCAWSRIHTEAFFGQGTRLTVV.

This clone has more than one count but fewer than ten. J is TRBJ1-4 and V is TRBV6-5; no reliable D call. CDR3 size: 12 residues. Germline V gene sequence: CDR1 MNHEY, CDR2 SVGAGI. Trimming removed 5 bases at V and 12 bases at J, with 13 bases between. As DNA, the CDR3 is TGTGCCAGCAGTCCCATCGGTCGGGAACTGTTTTTT. As protein: CASSPIGRELFF.

This clone has just a few counts. For the CDR3, the DNA is TGTGCCAGCTCAACGGCAGGGTTCGGCAATCAGCCCCAGCATTTT. Encoded protein: CASSTAGFGNQPQHF. The chain uses TRBV18 and TRBJ1-5; a weak D match, TRBD1 (5 bases). This CDR3 spans 15 amino acids. Germline CDR1 reads KGHSH; CDR2 reads LQKENI. V was shortened by 5 bases and J by 2 bases, with 13 bases between the two germline ends.

J is TRBJ2-1 and V is TRBV18; unclear D gene. V lost 3 bases, J lost 4 bases, and 13 bases lay in between. The CDR3 consists of 15 residues. The germline V gene has CDR1 KGHSH and CDR2 LQKENI. CDR3 sequence (DNA): TGTGCCAGCTCACCGGTTGCAGTTTATTACAATGAGCAGTTCTTC. The encoded protein is CASSPVAVYYNEQFF.

The V gene is TRBV19, the J gene TRBJ2-3; 9 bases map to TRBD1. Germline V CDR1 and CDR2: LNHDA, SQIVND (reference sequence). The CDR3 spans 16 residues. Trimming removed 3 bases from V and 1 base from J; junction bases left unmatched: 5. CDR3 sequence reads: CASSILRTGGTDTQYF. The CDR3 DNA follows: TGTGCCAGTAGTATTCTCCGGACAGGGGGCACAGATACGCAGTATTTT. Together with reference TRBV19 and TRBJ2-3, the CDR3 gives the full variable domain: DGGITQSPKYLFRKEGQNVTLSCEQNLNHDAMYWYRQDPGQGLRLIYYSQIVNDFQKGDIAEGYSVSREKKESFPLTVTSAQKNPTAFYLCASSILRTGGTDTQYFGPGTRLTVL.

The chain recombines TRBV7-7 with TRBJ2-5; 7 nucleotides match TRBD1. This CDR3 is built from 14 residues. From germline, CDR1 is SSHAT and CDR2 FNYEAQ (reference sequence). The junction had 4 bases not matched to a gene; V was cut back by 5 bases and J by 1 base. CDR3 residues: CASSPRDSQETQYF. The CDR3 DNA reads as TGTGCCAGCAGCCCCAGGGACAGCCAAGAGACCCAGTACTTC.

The chain recombines TRBV29-1 with TRBJ1-1, with a tentative D call TRBD1 (6 bases). V was cut by 4 bases and J by 4 bases, with 13 bases left in between. CDR1 and CDR2 (germline): SQVTM, ANQGSEA. This CDR3 comprises 13 residues. The CDR3 loop is CSVAWGGGTEAFF. For the CDR3, the DNA is TGCAGCGTTGCTTGGGGGGGCGGCACTGAAGCTTTCTTT. The whole variable domain, remainder taken from reference TRBV29-1 and TRBJ1-1, is SAVISQKPSRDICQRGTSLTIQCQVDSQVTMMFWYRQQPGQSLTLIATANQGSEATYESGFVIDKFPISRPNLTFSTLTVSNMSPEDSSIYLCSVAWGGGTEAFFGQGTRLTVV.

This clone is a singleton in its sample. The rearrangement links TRBV18 to TRBJ2-3, with TRBD2 matching 10 bases. V lost 2 bases, J lost 6 bases, and 8 bases stayed unmatched. The CDR3 is 16 amino acids. Germline V gives CDR1 KGHSH, CDR2 LQKENI. The CDR3 spells CASSPLSGGGSDTQYF. CDR3 DNA sequence: TGTGCCAGCTCACCATTGAGCGGGGGGGGATCGGATACGCAGTATTTT.

The rearrangement links TRBV28 to TRBJ1-5; unclear D gene. The CDR3 sequence is 14 residues long. The germline CDR1 and CDR2 sequences are MDHEN and SYDVKM. The ends were cut back, 3 bases at V and 0 bases at J, with 6 bases in the middle. This chain's CDR3 is CASSFTGSNQPQHF. CDR3 sequence (DNA): TGTGCCAGCAGTTTCACTGGTAGCAATCAGCCCCAGCATTTT.

This chain links TRBV28 with TRBJ1-5; D possibly corresponds to TRBD1 (5 bases). V was pared by 11 bases and J by 3 bases, with 17 bases between. There are 14 residues in the CDR3. CDR1 is MDHEN, CDR2 SYDVKM, per germline. The CDR3, as DNA: TGTGCCGCTGTGGGAGGGACTTTCAATCAGCCCCAGCATTTT. This translates into CAAVGGTFNQPQHF.

This clone is labeled as medium-sized. The V and J genes are TRBV7-8 and TRBJ1-5; no definite D call. Per the germline V gene, CDR1 is SGHVS and CDR2 is FQNEAQ. CDR3 length: 13 amino acids. V was clipped by 4 bases and J by 6 bases, with 10 bases between them. In DNA form, the CDR3 reads TGTGCCAGCAGCTCTCGTCCGGGTCAGCCCCAGCATTTT. Residues: CASSSRPGQPQHF.

The chain is built from TRBV11-2 and TRBJ2-3; D call uncertain. Per the germline V gene, CDR1 is SGHAT and CDR2 is FQNNGV. This CDR3 is 14 amino acids long. Deletions cut 5 bases from V and 6 bases from J, with 15 bases between. The CDR3 loop is CASSNLVPRDTQYF. CDR3 nucleotide sequence: TGTGCCAGCAGCAATCTCGTACCCAGGGATACGCAGTATTTT.

The chain links TRBV6-5 to TRBJ2-1; D is unclear. Trimming pared 5 bases from V and 10 bases from J, leaving 15 bases between. The CDR3 is 13 amino acids. Per the germline V gene, CDR1 is MNHEY and CDR2 is SVGAGI. For the CDR3, the DNA is TGTGCCAGCAGTCCCTTACTCGACACAGAGCAGTTCTTC. Amino acid sequence: CASSPLLDTEQFF.